This T cell receptor beta chain stems from a study of siplizumab effects on memory and regulatory T cells. Findings of the study overall: Some alloreactive sequences were traceable to unstimulated CD4+ memory cells, and siplizumab significantly reduced them. Neither a naive nor a memory phenotype was assignable to roughly 80-96% of proliferating CD4+ or CD8+ clones. Unstimulated subsets contained matches for only a minor fraction of alloreactive clones. Naive T cells were seen as more diverse than memory cells and as major alloresponse contributors.

On this clone: Its antigen is currently unknown.

This CDR3 has 15 amino acids. With 1 base clipped from V and 0 bases from J, the junction kept 0 bases outside the gene matches. Looked up from germline, CDR1 is SGHVS and CDR2 is FQNEAQ. Only in-frame clones appear in the TCRdb table, and some are missing; sequencing was by immunoSEQ multiplex PCR. Of roughly 62,000 clones listed, more than 80% are singletons. This chain uses TRBV7-8 with TRBJ2-3, with TRBD1 matching 8 bases. This receptor was taken from a human donor in good health. The sequenced material came from CD8+ T cells sorted from blood. CDR3 nucleotide sequence: TGTGCCAGCAGCTTAGGACAGGGGAGCACAGATACGCAGTATTTT. Its protein product is CASSLGQGSTDTQYF.